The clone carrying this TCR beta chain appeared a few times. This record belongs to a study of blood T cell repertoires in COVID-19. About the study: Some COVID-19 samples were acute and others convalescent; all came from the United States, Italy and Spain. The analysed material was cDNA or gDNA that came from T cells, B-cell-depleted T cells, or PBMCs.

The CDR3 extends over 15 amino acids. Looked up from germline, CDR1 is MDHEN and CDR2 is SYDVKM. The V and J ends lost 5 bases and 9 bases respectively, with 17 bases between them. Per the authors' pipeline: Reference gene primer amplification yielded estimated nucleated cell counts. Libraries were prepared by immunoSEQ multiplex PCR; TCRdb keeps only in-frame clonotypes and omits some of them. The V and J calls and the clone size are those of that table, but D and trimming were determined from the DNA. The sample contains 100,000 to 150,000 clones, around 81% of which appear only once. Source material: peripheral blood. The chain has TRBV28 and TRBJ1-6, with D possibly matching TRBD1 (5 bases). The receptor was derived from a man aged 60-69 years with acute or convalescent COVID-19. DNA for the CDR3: TGTGCCAGCAGTCCACAGGCCAGCGAAATTTCACCCCTCCACTTT. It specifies CASSPQASEISPLHF.